This T cell receptor (beta chain) was obtained from a study of T-cell memory formation after mild COVID-19. About the study: TCR clusters were mostly donor specific.

cDNA libraries for TCR alpha and TCR beta, carrying sample barcodes and UMIs, came from 5'RACE with constant-segment primers. TCRdb passed the 5' RACE reads through MiXCR, listing each CDR3 protein once. The sample lists roughly 42,000 distinct CDR3 sequences, approximately 6.8% occurring once. This clonotype was counted many times. The CDR3 covers 15 residues. Germline V gene sequence: CDR1 SGHNT, CDR2 YYREEE (reference sequence). V lost 0 bases and J 0 bases, leaving 8 bases between the germline ends. This sequence originates from a young man who had mild COVID-19 (a few samples of this study predate the infection). Cell type and time point are not known. The chain combines TRBV5-4 with TRBJ2-3; unclear D gene. The sequenced sample consisted of PBMCs or a T cell subset sorted from them (not recorded which). CDR3 bases: TGTGCCAGCAGCTTGGCAGGCCGGAGCACAGATACGCAGTATTTT. Protein sequence: CASSLAGRSTDTQYF.